The present TCR beta chain was sequenced within a study of PD-1 blockade in classical Hodgkin lymphoma. Study conclusions and caveats: Exclusion covered patients beginning nivolumab under 1 year post-ASCT. Reasons behind the repertoire differences stay unclear, perhaps disease activity or earlier therapy. Significantly greater TCR diversity emerged by C4D1 in CD4+ cells but not CD8+ cells.

Autologous stem cell transplantation was followed by relapse in every patient, and brentuximab vedotin exposure varied. Best responses were complete response, partial response or progressive disease. The repertoire was sequenced with immunoSEQ multiplex PCR; TCRdb's copy has only in-frame clones and lacks some. In the table there are 25,000 to 30,000 clones, around 64% of which are singletons. For this clone: The target antigen is unknown.

The germline V gene has CDR1 MNHEY and CDR2 SVGAGI. This CDR3 spans 14 amino acids. Between the trimmed V and J ends, which lost 5 bases and 4 bases, there was a span of 14 bases. The source is a human donor with classical Hodgkin lymphoma. The chain has TRBV6-5 and TRBJ1-1, with D tentatively TRBD1 (5 bases). This sample comprised peripheral blood mononuclear cells (PBMCs), obtained before the second cycle of nivolumab. CDR3 DNA: TGTGCCAGCAGTCCGTTAGGGGAGCCCACTGAAGCTTTCTTT. Protein: CASSPLGEPTEAFF.